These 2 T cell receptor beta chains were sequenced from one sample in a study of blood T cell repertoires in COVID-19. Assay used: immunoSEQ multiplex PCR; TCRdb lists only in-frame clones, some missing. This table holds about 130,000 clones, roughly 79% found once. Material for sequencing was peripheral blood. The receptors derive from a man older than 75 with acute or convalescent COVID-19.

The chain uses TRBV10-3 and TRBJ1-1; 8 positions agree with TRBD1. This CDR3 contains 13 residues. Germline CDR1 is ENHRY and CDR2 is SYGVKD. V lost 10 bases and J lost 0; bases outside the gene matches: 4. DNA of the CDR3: TGTGCCAACAGGGGGGGGATGAACACTGAAGCTTTCTTT. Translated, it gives CANRGGMNTEAFF.

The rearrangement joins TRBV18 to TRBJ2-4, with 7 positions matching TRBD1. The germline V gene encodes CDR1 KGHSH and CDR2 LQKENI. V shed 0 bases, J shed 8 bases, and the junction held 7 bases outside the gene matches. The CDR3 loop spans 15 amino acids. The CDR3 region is CASSPPTGERDIQYF. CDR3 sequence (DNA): TGTGCCAGCTCACCACCTACAGGGGAAAGAGACATTCAGTACTTC.